This T cell receptor (beta chain) emerged from a study of neurological immune-mediated disorders. The method for making cDNA was 5'RACE, and it used 10-nucleotide random UMIs. TCRdb re-derived calls from the 5' RACE reads in MiXCR, one entry per CDR3 protein. The sample records 30,000 to 45,000 distinct CDR3 sequences, around a tenth being singletons. This clonotype has at least ten counts. From germline, CDR1 is SGHRS and CDR2 YFSETQ. V was clipped by 4 bases and J by 8 bases, with 10 bases between them. This CDR3 is 12 amino acids long. V gene TRBV5-1 combines with J gene TRBJ2-1; D is ambiguous. The sequencing input was CD4+ T cells from blood. The sequence was obtained from a woman aged 25 to 45 with HTLV-1-associated myelopathy (HAM/TSP). CDR3 loop: CASSRDGDEQFF. The CDR3 DNA reads as TGCGCCAGCAGCCGCGACGGAGATGAGCAGTTCTTC.